The T cell receptor (beta chain) under discussion was sequenced for a study of blood T cell repertoires in COVID-19. Study at large: Acute and convalescent COVID-19 samples came from the United States, Italy and Spain.

The germline CDR1 and CDR2 sequences are MDHEN and SYDVKM. The CDR3 spans 12 residues. Trimming took 5 bases from V and 0 from J, leaving 4 bases between them. Original processing notes: For nucleated cells, counts were estimated from reference gene primer amplification. Only in-frame clones appear in the TCRdb table, and some are missing; sequencing was by immunoSEQ multiplex PCR. That table is the source of V, J and clone size, and D and trimming were worked out from the DNA. The sample includes about 120,000 clones, 60% to 85% seen only once; the top ten take about 2%. This chain joins TRBV28 and TRBJ1-1; no clear D. The origin of this receptor is an older man with acute or convalescent COVID-19. Source material: peripheral blood. The CDR3 DNA sequence: TGTGCCAGCAGTCAAATGAACACTGAAGCTTTCTTT. It translates to CASSQMNTEAFF.